A single sample gave rise to the 15 T cell receptor beta chains below, sequenced in a study of OX40 agonist ivuxolimab in advanced cancers. Using immunoSEQ multiplex PCR, the repertoire was profiled, and TCRdb retains in-frame clones only, with some absent. The table has about 100,000 clones, around nine tenths seen once; the top ten hold just under 0.8%. The sample here was CD4+ or CD8+ T cells sorted from blood, taken in a trial of the OX40 agonist ivuxolimab. The receptor source for this set is an adult with an advanced solid tumor such as melanoma, head and neck, liver or kidney cancer.

This chain connects TRBV20-1 to TRBJ2-5; tentative D call: TRBD2 (6 bases). V gave up 3 bases and J gave up 12 bases, with 14 bases separating them. Germline CDR1 is DFQATT and CDR2 is SNEGSKA (reference sequence). The CDR3 contains 11 residues. As DNA, the CDR3 is TGCAGTGCTAGGGGGGGAGGCATCAAGTACTTC. Translation: CSARGGGIKYF.

The chain employs TRBV7-2 and TRBJ2-3; D gene ambiguous. This CDR3 comprises 15 residues. Trimming took off 2 bases at V and 0 bases at J, with 9 bases between the two ends. CDR1 is SGHTA and CDR2 is FQGNSA in the germline V gene. The CDR3 DNA follows: TGTGCCAGCAGCTTAAGAGAGACTAGCACAGATACGCAGTATTTT. Protein sequence: CASSLRETSTDTQYF.

The V and J genes are TRBV13 and TRBJ2-7; D is undetermined. The CDR3 consists of 17 residues. Trimming removed 2 bases from V and 1 base from J, with 18 bases in between. CDR1 and CDR2 from the germline V gene are PRHDT and FYEKMQ (reference sequence). CDR3 sequence (DNA): TGTGCCAGCAGCTTAAACTTCGGAAAGATCGGGTCCTACGAGCAGTACTTC. Protein sequence: CASSLNFGKIGSYEQYF.

The chain has TRBV6-4 and TRBJ2-1, with a possible D match to TRBD1 (5 bases). The CDR3 is 14 residues long. Germline V CDR1 and CDR2: MRHNA, SNTAGT. V gave up 4 bases and J gave up 8 bases, with 15 bases separating them. The chain's CDR3 is CASSVEGASDEQFF. DNA of the CDR3: TGTGCCAGCAGTGTCGAAGGGGCGAGCGATGAGCAGTTCTTC.

This clone has ten or more counts. The rearrangement uses TRBV5-1 and TRBJ1-2, with D perhaps TRBD1 (5 bases). The CDR3 loop spans 13 amino acids. The germline V gene has CDR1 SGHRS and CDR2 YFSETQ. Trimming took off 6 bases at V and 8 bases at J, with 17 bases between the two ends. CDR3 nucleotides: TGCGCCAGCATCGAACCAGGGTCGGTGGGCTACACCTTC. This gives the protein CASIEPGSVGYTF.

V and J are TRBV28 and TRBJ1-1; D gene ambiguous. Germline V CDR1 and CDR2: MDHEN, SYDVKM. CDR3 length: 12 residues. Trimming removed 2 bases at V and 6 bases at J, with 7 bases between. The CDR3 sequence: CASSLTVPEAFF. The CDR3 bases are TGTGCCAGCAGTTTAACCGTCCCTGAAGCTTTCTTT.

V is TRBV27 and J is TRBJ1-2, with TRBD1 as a possible D gene (5 bases). CDR3 length: 15 residues. The V end was cut by 6 bases, the J end by 8 bases, with 22 bases between. Germline CDR1 reads MNHEY; CDR2 reads SMNVEV (reference sequence). This chain's CDR3 is CASRPGGVGHLGYTF. The CDR3 coding sequence is TGTGCCAGCAGGCCGGGGGGGGTAGGCCACCTAGGCTACACCTTC.

The chain carries TRBV5-6 and TRBJ2-3; 7 bases agree with TRBD2. Per germline, CDR1 SGHDT and CDR2 YYEEEE. V lost 0 bases, J lost 5 bases, and 6 bases stayed unmatched. There are 15 residues in the CDR3. The CDR3 region is CASSLVVGGRDTQYF. The DNA of the CDR3 is TGTGCCAGCAGCTTGGTAGTGGGCGGGAGAGATACGCAGTATTTT. Full variable domain (remainder filled in from reference TRBV5-6 and TRBJ2-3): DAGVTQSPTHLIKTRGQQVTLRCSPKSGHDTVSWYQQALGQGPQFIFQYYEEEERQRGNFPDRFSGHQFPNYSSELNVNALLLGDSALYLCASSLVVGGRDTQYFGPGTRLTVL.

This clone is labeled as medium-sized. The chain combines TRBV7-6 with TRBJ1-1; D call uncertain. CDR1 and CDR2 from the germline V gene are SGHVS and FNYEAQ. Trimming stripped 3 bases from V and 2 bases from J, with 7 bases between. The CDR3 covers 13 residues. The CDR3 is CASSLGTNTEAFF. Here the CDR3 DNA reads TGTGCCAGCAGCTTGGGCACCAACACTGAAGCTTTCTTT.

The chain joins TRBV7-2 to TRBJ2-5, with no clear D. The V gene's germline CDR1 is SGHTA and CDR2 FQGNSA. This CDR3 has 14 residues. V lost 2 bases, J lost 2 bases, and 9 bases lay in between. Written as DNA, the CDR3 is TGTGCCAGCAGCTTAAGGCCAGGACAAGAGACCCAGTACTTC. This sequence encodes CASSLRPGQETQYF.

The V gene is TRBV6-5, the J gene TRBJ2-3, with TRBD2 as a possible D gene (6 bases). Trimming pared 2 bases from V and 0 bases from J, leaving 6 bases between. Germline V gene data show CDR1 as MNHEY and CDR2 as SVGAGI. The CDR3 is 14 residues long. The CDR3, as DNA: TGTGCCAGCAGTTACGGGAGGAGCACAGATACGCAGTATTTT. This gives the protein CASSYGRSTDTQYF.

The chain joins TRBV5-1 to TRBJ2-7, with D possibly TRBD2 on 6 matching bases. Germline CDR1 is SGHRS and CDR2 is YFSETQ. This CDR3 is 12 amino acids long. The V gene lost 3 bases and the J gene lost 5 bases, with 9 bases spanning the gap. CDR3 loop: CASSSTRNEQYF. The CDR3 DNA reads as TGCGCCAGCAGCTCGACTAGGAACGAGCAGTACTTC.

J is TRBJ2-7 and V is TRBV30; D is undetermined. The V and J ends lost 2 bases and 2 bases respectively, with 13 bases between them. Per germline, CDR1 GTSNPN and CDR2 SVGIG (reference sequence). The CDR3 has 14 amino acids. CDR3 amino acids: CAWSPNPTAYEQYF. DNA for the CDR3: TGTGCCTGGAGTCCAAACCCCACAGCCTACGAGCAGTACTTC.

The chain carries TRBV11-3 and TRBJ2-7; 8 nucleotides match TRBD1. CDR3 size: 14 residues. The trim removed 3 bases at V and 3 bases at J, leaving 4 bases unmatched. Germline-derived CDR1 and CDR2 are SGHNT and YENEEA. CDR3 protein: CASSFGTGLYEQYF. The DNA of the CDR3 is TGTGCCAGCAGCTTTGGGACAGGTCTCTACGAGCAGTACTTC.

This chain connects TRBV4-3 to TRBJ2-3; no clear D gene. Germline V gives CDR1 LGHNA, CDR2 YSLEER. V was cut by 3 bases and J by 0 bases, with 10 bases left in between. CDR3 length: 15 residues. Here the CDR3 DNA reads TGCGCCAGCAGCCAGACCACCTCTAGCACAGATACGCAGTATTTT. Amino acid sequence: CASSQTTSSTDTQYF.